The sequence of this TCR beta chain was determined in a study of beta chain features in type 1 diabetes. Looking at the study overall: The number of sorted cells examined across all samples was fewer than 110,000,000. General study findings and limits: Shortening that was moderate but significant affected the TCRB CDR3s of Type 1 diabetes patients in all four CD4+ subsets. The naive, central memory and Treg TCRB repertoires looked more alike in patients than they did in healthy donors.

All sorted populations exceeded 95% purity. Expressed TCRB transcripts were sequenced because the entire RNA isolate underwent reverse transcription. Libraries were prepared by immunoSEQ multiplex PCR; TCRdb keeps only in-frame clonotypes and omits some of them. Of 240,000 or so clones in the sample, 27% were seen once. Details on this clone: Its antigen remains unknown.

Trimming removed 8 bases from V and 4 bases from J; junction bases left unmatched: 3. Germline loops: CDR1 MNHNY, CDR2 SVGAGI (reference sequence). This CDR3 has 13 residues. The gene calls are TRBV6-6 and TRBJ2-5; 11 nucleotides agree with TRBD2. This TCR came from a man aged 25-45 years in good health. Sequencing used central memory CD4+ T cells from blood. Here the CDR3 reads CASCLAGGETQYF. DNA for the CDR3: TGTGCCAGCTGTCTAGCGGGGGGAGAGACCCAGTACTTC.